This TCR beta chain was identified during a study of radiation and T cells in renal cell carcinoma. The data were produced by immunoSEQ multiplex PCR, yet TCRdb's version contains in-frame clones alone and is incomplete. The sample lists more than 100,000 clones, around nine tenths occurring once. Noted time point: blood 2 weeks post-SBRT. Indicated treatment: 15 Gy SBRT to primary tumor, nephrectomy 4 weeks later. Germline V gene lookup returns CDR1 SGHTS and CDR2 YDEGEE. This CDR3 comprises 14 residues. Losses at the gene ends were 0 bases for V and 4 bases for J; bases not matched to a gene: 2. The chain recombines TRBV5-8 with TRBJ2-3, with 7 nucleotides matching TRBD2. The receptor comes from a woman aged 70-85 years with renal cell carcinoma. The source material was blood, sampled from a patient whose treatment included radiotherapy and nephrectomy. CDR3 sequence reads: CASSLAGGSDTQYF. The CDR3 nucleotides are TGTGCCAGCAGCTTGGCGGGGGGATCAGATACGCAGTATTTT.